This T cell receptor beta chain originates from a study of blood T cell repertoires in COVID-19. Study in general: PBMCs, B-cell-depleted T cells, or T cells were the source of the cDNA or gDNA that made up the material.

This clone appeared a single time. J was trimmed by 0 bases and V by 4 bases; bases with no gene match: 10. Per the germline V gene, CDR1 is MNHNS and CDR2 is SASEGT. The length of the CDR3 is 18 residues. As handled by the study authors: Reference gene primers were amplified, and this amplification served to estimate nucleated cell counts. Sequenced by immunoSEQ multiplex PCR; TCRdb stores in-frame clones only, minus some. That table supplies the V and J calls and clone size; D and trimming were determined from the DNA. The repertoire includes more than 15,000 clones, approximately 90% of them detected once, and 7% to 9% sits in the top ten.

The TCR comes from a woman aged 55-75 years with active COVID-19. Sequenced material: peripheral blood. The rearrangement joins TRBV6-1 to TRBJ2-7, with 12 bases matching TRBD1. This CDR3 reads CASSGPGTGGTNSYEQYF. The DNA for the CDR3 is TGTGCCAGCAGTGGCCCCGGGACAGGGGGCACAAACTCCTACGAGCAGTACTTC.